These 26 T cell receptor beta chains were sequenced from one sample in a study of a mutant IDH1 vaccine in newly diagnosed glioma listed by TCRdb under 2021. No cognate antigen is known for these TCRs. The time point label corresponds to: week 35, safety follow-up. Each vaccine dose, consisting of 300 ug of a 20-mer mutant IDH1 peptide in Montanide, was administered subcutaneously with topical imiquimod. The method behind the library was the immunoSEQ multiplex PCR assay. The table was pulled from immuneACCESS by TCRdb, which kept in-frame rearrangements only. Such tables lose some clones; where checked, under half of the loss comes from unresolved V genes, and the rest has no known cause. This sample gives over 65,000 clones in total; 84% of them show up just once. Less than 15% of the sample goes to the ten largest clones. The sequenced sample was PBMCs, obtained from a glioma patient whose treatment included an IDH1 peptide vaccine. These receptors all stem from a man in his late teens or twenties with glioma.

The J gene is TRBJ2-1, the V gene TRBV5-1; D gene uncertain. V gave up 1 base and J gave up 7 bases, with 12 bases separating them. CDR1 is SGHRS, CDR2 YFSETQ, per germline. The CDR3 has 14 amino acids. The CDR3, as DNA: TGCGCCAGCAGCTTGATTGTCATAGAGAATGAGCAGTTCTTC. Its translation is CASSLIVIENEQFF. Full variable domain (rest looked up from reference TRBV5-1 and TRBJ2-1): KAGVTQTPRYLIKTRGQQVTLSCSPISGHRSVSWYQQTPGQGLQFLFEYFSETQRNKGNFPGRFSGRQFSNSRSEMNVSTLELGDSALYLCASSLIVIENEQFFGPGTRLTVL.

In this sample, this clone turned up once. The chain carries TRBV5-3 and TRBJ2-1; 11 bases agree with TRBD1. TRBV5-3 is flagged as an ORF with uncertain function. The CDR3 is made up of 17 amino acids. Trimming cost V 0 bases and J 7 bases; bases outside gene matches: 9. The CDR3 loop is CARSLAEWTGGSNEQFF. CDR3 coding DNA: TGTGCCAGAAGCTTGGCCGAATGGACAGGGGGCTCTAATGAGCAGTTCTTC.

The chain links TRBV19 to TRBJ2-7; possibly TRBD2 for D (5 bases). Germline V gene lookup returns CDR1 LNHDA and CDR2 SQIVND (reference sequence). The CDR3 is 21 residues long. V dropped 0 bases and J dropped 1 base, with 28 bases sitting between them. The CDR3 protein is CASSIDTRSGNRGWGSYEQYF. CDR3 DNA: TGTGCCAGTAGTATAGATACGAGGTCGGGGAATCGGGGATGGGGATCCTACGAGCAGTACTTC.

The chain uses TRBV5-4 and TRBJ2-2; D gene unclear. This CDR3 spans 13 amino acids. Looked up from germline, CDR1 is SGHNT and CDR2 is YYREEE (reference sequence). The ends were cut back, 5 bases at V and 4 bases at J, with 9 bases in the middle. CDR3 nucleotides: TGTGCCAGCAGTCCCAGTCCCACCGGGGAGCTGTTTTTT. Translated: CASSPSPTGELFF.

The chain is built from TRBV28 and TRBJ1-1; no definite D call. The germline V gene encodes CDR1 MDHEN and CDR2 SYDVKM. Deletions cut 5 bases from V and 0 bases from J, with 13 bases between. CDR3 length: 15 amino acids. The CDR3 DNA is TGTGCCAGCAGTCCCCCACGGTTGGTGAACACTGAAGCTTTCTTT. Its protein product is CASSPPRLVNTEAFF.

The chain couples TRBV19 to TRBJ2-2; D is perhaps TRBD2 (6 bases). There are 17 residues in the CDR3. V was pared by 4 bases and J by 6 bases, with 21 bases between. Germline V lookup: CDR1 LNHDA, CDR2 SQIVND (reference sequence). The CDR3 here is CASSREVRRFTSGELFF. CDR3 nucleotide sequence: TGTGCCAGTAGTAGGGAGGTCCGCAGGTTCACATCCGGGGAGCTGTTTTTT. The variable domain in full, completed from reference TRBV19 and TRBJ2-2, reads DGGITQSPKYLFRKEGQNVTLSCEQNLNHDAMYWYRQDPGQGLRLIYYSQIVNDFQKGDIAEGYSVSREKKESFPLTVTSAQKNPTAFYLCASSREVRRFTSGELFFGEGSRLTVL.

The rearrangement joins TRBV15 to TRBJ2-5; D not resolved. Germline CDR1 and CDR2: LNHNV and YYDKDF (reference sequence). V was cut by 4 bases and J by 4 bases, with 16 bases left in between. The CDR3 covers 15 residues. CDR3 in DNA: TGTGCCACCAGCACAGACTTACATAGTGGAGAGACCCAGTACTTC. As protein: CATSTDLHSGETQYF.

This chain links TRBV28 with TRBJ1-5; D gene ambiguous. This CDR3 comprises 15 residues. V lost 5 bases to trimming and J lost 0 bases, with 11 bases between them. Germline values: CDR1 MDHEN, CDR2 SYDVKM. The CDR3 here is CASSAPTDSNQPQHF. CDR3 bases: TGTGCCAGCAGTGCTCCGACGGATAGCAATCAGCCCCAGCATTTT.

The CDR3: CASSLEGETYGYTF. The CDR3 nucleotides are TGTGCCAGCAGCTTAGAAGGGGAAACCTATGGCTACACCTTC. This sequence joins TRBV7-2 and TRBJ1-2; D might be TRBD1 (5 bases). Between the trimmed V and J ends, which lost 1 base and 4 bases, there was a span of 10 bases. The CDR3 totals 14 residues. CDR1 is SGHTA, CDR2 FQGNSA, per germline. The full variable domain, its missing parts supplied by reference TRBV7-2 and TRBJ1-2, is GAGVSQSPSNKVTEKGKDVELRCDPISGHTALYWYRQSLGQGLEFLIYFQGNSAPDKSGLPSDRFSAERTGGSVSTLTIQRTQQEDSAVYLCASSLEGETYGYTFGSGTRLTVV.

This clone was observed a handful of times. V is TRBV5-6 and J is TRBJ1-1; D is uncertain. CDR1 is SGHDT, CDR2 YYEEEE, per germline. The CDR3 has 14 amino acids. Trimming took off 7 bases at V and 0 bases at J, with 13 bases between the two ends. CDR3: CASVVNRLNTEAFF. CDR3 coding DNA: TGTGCCAGCGTAGTGAACAGATTGAACACTGAAGCTTTCTTT.

As DNA, the CDR3 is TGTGCCAGCAGCTTAGCAACCCTCGCGACGCCAGGGCCTGGAAACACCATATATTTT. This sequence encodes CASSLATLATPGPGNTIYF. The genes are TRBV7-8 and TRBJ1-3; weak D call: TRBD1 (5 bases). The CDR3 has 19 residues. Deletions cut 0 bases from V and 2 bases from J, with 20 bases between. The germline CDR1 and CDR2 sequences are SGHVS and FQNEAQ.

The chain is built from TRBV2 and TRBJ1-6; D is ambiguous. V gave up 4 bases and J gave up 5 bases, with 12 bases separating them. The germline gives CDR1 SNHLY, CDR2 FYNNEI. The CDR3 runs to 15 residues. CDR3 in DNA: TGTGCCAGCAGTGCCCCGGGAATCCATAATTCACCCCTCCACTTT. Translation: CASSAPGIHNSPLHF. Supplemented by reference TRBV2 and TRBJ1-6, the full variable domain reads EPEVTQTPSHQVTQMGQEVILRCVPISNHLYFYWYRQILGQKVEFLVSFYNNEISEKSEIFDDQFSVERPDGSNFTLKIRSTKLEDSAMYFCASSAPGIHNSPLHFGNGTRLTVT.

This rearrangement joins TRBV19 to TRBJ1-1, with D possibly TRBD1 on 6 matching bases. The germline V and J ends were trimmed by 8 bases and 2 bases, with 12 bases remaining between them. Germline loops: CDR1 LNHDA, CDR2 SQIVND (reference sequence). This CDR3 comprises 13 residues. This CDR3 is CASRPGQNTEAFF. The DNA for the CDR3 is TGTGCCAGTCGTCCGGGACAAAACACTGAAGCTTTCTTT.

J is TRBJ1-3 and V is TRBV15; D is undetermined. The V end was cut by 2 bases, the J end by 3 bases, with 14 bases between. Germline V gene lookup returns CDR1 LNHNV and CDR2 YYDKDF (reference sequence). This CDR3 has 16 residues. The CDR3 region is CATSRRGRENGNTIYF. CDR3 DNA sequence: TGTGCCACCAGCAGACGTGGGAGGGAGAATGGAAACACCATATATTTT.

J is TRBJ1-2 and V is TRBV18, with a possible D match to TRBD1 (5 bases). Per the germline V gene, CDR1 is KGHSH and CDR2 is LQKENI. The CDR3 contains 13 residues. Trimming stripped 8 bases from V and 4 bases from J, with 14 bases between. For the CDR3, the DNA is TGTGCCAGCAAAGCGGGGGGGTCCTATGGCTACACCTTC. Translated: CASKAGGSYGYTF.

This clone occurred a few times. V usage is TRBV7-9 and J usage is TRBJ1-3, with 10 bases fitting TRBD1. This CDR3 has 16 amino acids. The germline V gene encodes CDR1 SEHNR and CDR2 FQNEAQ (reference sequence). V lost 4 bases, J lost 4 bases, and 7 bases stayed unmatched. The CDR3 sequence: CASSSSGTGVGNTIYF. CDR3 DNA sequence: TGTGCCAGCAGCTCCTCCGGGACAGGGGTAGGAAACACCATATATTTT.

J is TRBJ2-1 and V is TRBV29-1; TRBD2 aligns across 9 bases. Trimming at V came to 4 bases and at J to 6 bases, leaving 10 bases not matched to a gene. Germline V gives CDR1 SQVTM, CDR2 ANQGSEA. The CDR3 runs 15 residues. DNA for the CDR3: TGCAGCGTTGCTAGCGGGACCGCACGTGCCAATGAGCAGTTCTTC. Residues: CSVASGTARANEQFF.

V is TRBV5-1 and J is TRBJ1-4; a weak D match, TRBD1 (6 bases). This CDR3 has 16 amino acids. With 3 bases removed from V and 2 bases from J, the gap between germline ends came to 14 bases. Germline V gives CDR1 SGHRS, CDR2 YFSETQ. The CDR3 region is CASSSLSGVTNEKLFF. The CDR3 nucleotides read TGCGCCAGCAGCTCTCTTTCAGGGGTGACTAATGAAAAACTGTTTTTT.

This clone was seen only once. CDR3 sequence: CASSQGTGTGVTGELFF. The CDR3 coding sequence is TGCGCCAGCAGCCAAGGGACCGGGACAGGGGTTACCGGGGAGCTGTTTTTT. The rearrangement links TRBV4-3 to TRBJ2-2, with 10 bases aligning to TRBD1. V trimming: 1 base; J trimming: 5 bases; junction bases outside the gene matches: 7. This CDR3 comprises 17 residues. Per germline, CDR1 LGHNA and CDR2 YSLEER.

V and J are TRBV29-1 and TRBJ2-7, with D perhaps TRBD2 (5 bases). From germline, CDR1 is SQVTM and CDR2 ANQGSEA. The CDR3 covers 13 residues. Between the trimmed V and J ends, which lost 6 bases and 7 bases, there was a span of 19 bases. For the CDR3, the DNA is TGCAGCGTCGAGGGTCTGGGTAAGTCGGAGCAGTACTTC. Protein: CSVEGLGKSEQYF.

This clone was found a few times. The J gene is TRBJ1-1, the V gene TRBV6-5; maybe TRBD1 (5 bases). This CDR3 has 14 residues. The V gene lost 6 bases and the J gene lost 4 bases, with 15 bases spanning the gap. CDR1 is MNHEY and CDR2 is SVGAGI in the germline V gene. The CDR3 loop is CASRQGIRGTEAFF. CDR3 DNA sequence: TGTGCCAGCAGGCAGGGAATTCGTGGCACTGAAGCTTTCTTT.

This clone came up once. The chain uses TRBV29-1 and TRBJ2-3; a possible D gene is TRBD1 (5 bases). The germline gives CDR1 SQVTM, CDR2 ANQGSEA. The CDR3 has 14 residues. Trimming cost V 5 bases and J 4 bases, with 16 bases left between them. The CDR3 DNA sequence: TGCAGCGTTAAGGGTAGTAGGGGCCCAGATACGCAGTATTTT. It encodes CSVKGSRGPDTQYF.

The chain has TRBV28 and TRBJ1-1, with TRBD1 matching over 11 bases. This CDR3 spans 16 amino acids. Germline CDR1 and CDR2: MDHEN and SYDVKM. Trimming at V came to 5 bases and at J to 3 bases, leaving 8 bases not matched to a gene. CDR3 region: CASSPRGTGGDTEAFF. In nucleotides, the CDR3 is TGTGCCAGCAGTCCCAGGGGGACAGGGGGAGACACTGAAGCTTTCTTT.

The chain links TRBV30 to TRBJ2-3; 8 nucleotides line up with TRBD2. V was pared by 0 bases and J by 9 bases, with 11 bases of the junction left unmatched. The length of the CDR3 is 15 residues. The germline V gene encodes CDR1 GTSNPN and CDR2 SVGIG (reference sequence). The CDR3 sequence is CAWSVLRAGGGTQYF. CDR3 sequence (DNA): TGTGCCTGGAGTGTATTACGCGCTGGCGGGGGGACGCAGTATTTT.

The chain is built from TRBV2 and TRBJ1-2, with D hard to call. Germline V CDR1 and CDR2: SNHLY, FYNNEI. V was pared by 8 bases and J by 2 bases, with 15 bases between. The CDR3 has 14 amino acids. For the CDR3, the DNA is TGTGCCAGCGTCGCTCTCAGGCACAACTATGGCTACACCTTC. This sequence encodes CASVALRHNYGYTF. The whole variable domain, filled in from reference TRBV2 and TRBJ1-2, reads EPEVTQTPSHQVTQMGQEVILRCVPISNHLYFYWYRQILGQKVEFLVSFYNNEISEKSEIFDDQFSVERPDGSNFTLKIRSTKLEDSAMYFCASVALRHNYGYTFGSGTRLTVV.

The gene calls are TRBV18 and TRBJ1-5; D unresolved. Deletions cut 2 bases from V and 0 bases from J, with 8 bases between. The CDR3 is made up of 15 amino acids. CDR1 is KGHSH, CDR2 LQKENI, per germline. The CDR3 sequence: CASSPMAVSNQPQHF. The CDR3 coding sequence is TGTGCCAGCTCACCAATGGCGGTTAGCAATCAGCCCCAGCATTTT.